The clone carrying this T cell receptor beta chain was seen at least ten times. Its antigen is not identified. This record comes from a study of post-analysis software for immune sequencing data. Findings and caveats of the study: Roughly 5 TRBV segments occurring more often in patients than controls included TRBV5-6, TRBV5-1 and TRBV20-1.

The authors incorporated unique molecular identifiers into the TCR beta cDNA libraries. The yield from about 1 to 10 million T cells was roughly 500,000 cDNA molecules in total. Each CDR3 protein is one row after TCRdb ran MiXCR on the PCR reads. The sample lists roughly 800,000 distinct CDR3 sequences, 25% to 30% seen once, with roughly 0.53% in the top ten. Germline V gives CDR1 SGHTA, CDR2 FQGNSA. Deletions cut 3 bases from V and 4 bases from J, with 15 bases between. The CDR3 sequence is 15 residues long. The specimen was blood. The chain links TRBV7-2 to TRBJ2-5; D may be TRBD1 (6 bases). This TCR came from a girl aged 5-17 years with multiple sclerosis. Written as DNA, the CDR3 is TGTGCCAGCAGCTTCGGCAGGGGATGGCGAGAGACCCAGTACTTC. Its protein product is CASSFGRGWRETQYF.